This TCR beta chain comes out of a study of blood T cells in healthy people across ages. Study-wide results and limits: With age, beta diversity per million T cells declined roughly linearly, significantly by 40 to 50. Nothing was known about donor CMV status, and this possibly confounded expanded clonotype changes.

Comment on this clonotype: Its specificity is unknown.

Next came a second PCR, run for about 6 to 11 cycles, which used a sample-barcoded 5' primer along with a J-beta primer mix. Each cDNA molecule carried a tag from a template-switch adaptor that contained 12 random nucleotides. MiXCR, run by TCRdb on the 5' RACE reads, gives a single entry per CDR3 protein. The data show 700,000 to 850,000 distinct CDR3 sequences, about 53% seen once. The CDR3 spans 15 residues. With 4 bases removed from V and 6 bases from J, the gap between germline ends came to 19 bases. The J gene is TRBJ2-7, the V gene TRBV12-3 or TRBV12-4; D is ambiguous. Sample: blood. This TCR came from a man aged 80 or over in good health. CDR3 DNA sequence: TGTGCCAGCAGTTCCGCGACGGGCCGTTTTGCCGAGCAGTACTTC. Its translation: CASSSATGRFAEQYF.